This T cell receptor beta chain was found in a study of cytomegalovirus exposure and HLA in healthy donors. The PCR used 60 Vbeta and 13 Jbeta primers. Clones were read by immunoSEQ multiplex PCR, and TCRdb kept only the in-frame ones, dropping some. The sample has 130,000 or so clones, roughly four fifths seen once. From germline, CDR1 is SGHVS and CDR2 FQNEAQ. The CDR3 totals 15 residues. The receptor was isolated from a female donor in good health and CMV-seronegative. Sequencing was performed on PBMCs. The V call is TRBV7-8, the J call TRBJ2-5; 8 bases match TRBD2. Near its end, the DNA agrees better with TRBJ2-7, so the J call may be wrong. The chain's CDR3 is CASSLTGGPTNEQYF. CDR3 DNA sequence: TGTGCCAGCAGCCTCACGGGGGGGCCAACCAACGAGCAGTACTTC.